The clone carrying this T cell receptor (beta chain) is a singleton in its sample. This sample was included in a study of cytomegalovirus exposure and HLA in healthy donors. From germline, CDR1 is SGHRS and CDR2 YFSETQ. The CDR3 runs 15 residues. V shed 0 bases and J shed 2 bases, with 10 bases lying between them. Primers: 60 Vbeta forward and 13 Jbeta reverse. Only in-frame clones appear in the TCRdb table, and some are missing; sequencing was by immunoSEQ multiplex PCR. Here the sample spans tens of thousands of clones, 67% being singletons. The clonotype was recovered from a man between 25 and 39 years old in good health and CMV-seronegative. The gene calls are TRBV5-1 and TRBJ2-3; D may be TRBD2 (6 bases). The sample consisted of PBMCs. The CDR3 coding sequence is TGCGCCAGCAGCTTGGCCCTAGCGAACACAGATACGCAGTATTTT. It encodes CASSLALANTDTQYF.